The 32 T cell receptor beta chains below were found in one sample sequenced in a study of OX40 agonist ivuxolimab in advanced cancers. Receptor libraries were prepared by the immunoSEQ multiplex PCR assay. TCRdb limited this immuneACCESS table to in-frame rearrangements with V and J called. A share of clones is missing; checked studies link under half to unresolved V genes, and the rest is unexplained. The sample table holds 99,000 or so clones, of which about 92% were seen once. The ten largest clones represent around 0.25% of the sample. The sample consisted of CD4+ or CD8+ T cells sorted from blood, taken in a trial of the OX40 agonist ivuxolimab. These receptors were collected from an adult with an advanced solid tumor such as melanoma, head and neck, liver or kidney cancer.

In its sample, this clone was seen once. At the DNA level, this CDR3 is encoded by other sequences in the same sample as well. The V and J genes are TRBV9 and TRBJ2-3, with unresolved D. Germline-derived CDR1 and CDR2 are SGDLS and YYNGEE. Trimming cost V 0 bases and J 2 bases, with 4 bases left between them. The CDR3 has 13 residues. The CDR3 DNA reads TGTGCCAGCAGCGTAGCCTCCACAGATACGCAGTATTTT. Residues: CASSVASTDTQYF.

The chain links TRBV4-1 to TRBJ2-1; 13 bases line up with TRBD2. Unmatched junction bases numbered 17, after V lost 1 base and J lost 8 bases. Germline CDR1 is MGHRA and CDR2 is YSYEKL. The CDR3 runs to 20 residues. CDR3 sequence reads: CASSQGYTSGGDIISYEQFF. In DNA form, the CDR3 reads TGCGCCAGCAGCCAAGGGTACACTAGCGGGGGGGATATAATATCGTATGAGCAGTTCTTC.

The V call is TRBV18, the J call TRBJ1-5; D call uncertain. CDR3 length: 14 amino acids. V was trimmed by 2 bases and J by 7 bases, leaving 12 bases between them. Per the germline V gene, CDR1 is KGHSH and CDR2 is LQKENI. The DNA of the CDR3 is TGTGCCAGCTCACCAGTCGTGGGAAGACAGCCCCAGCATTTT. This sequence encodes CASSPVVGRQPQHF.

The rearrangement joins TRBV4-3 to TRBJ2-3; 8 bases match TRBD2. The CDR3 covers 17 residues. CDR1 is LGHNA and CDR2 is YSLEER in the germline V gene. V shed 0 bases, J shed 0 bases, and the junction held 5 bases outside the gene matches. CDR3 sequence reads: CASSQDQRGPSTDTQYF. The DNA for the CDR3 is TGCGCCAGCAGCCAAGATCAGCGGGGGCCGAGCACAGATACGCAGTATTTT.

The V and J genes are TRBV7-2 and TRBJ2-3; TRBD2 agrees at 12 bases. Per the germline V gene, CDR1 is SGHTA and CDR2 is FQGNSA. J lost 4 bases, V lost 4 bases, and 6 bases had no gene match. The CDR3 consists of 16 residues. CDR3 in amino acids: CASSSKTSGGSDTQYF. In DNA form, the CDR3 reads TGTGCCAGCAGCTCGAAAACTAGCGGGGGGTCAGATACGCAGTATTTT.

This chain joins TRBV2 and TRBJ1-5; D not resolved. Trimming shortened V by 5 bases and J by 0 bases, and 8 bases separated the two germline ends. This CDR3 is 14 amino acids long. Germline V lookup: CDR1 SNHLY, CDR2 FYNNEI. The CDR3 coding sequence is TGTGCCAGCAGTCCCGCGGGTAGCAATCAGCCCCAGCATTTT. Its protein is CASSPAGSNQPQHF.

Here the CDR3 DNA reads TGTGCCAGCAACTTTCTAGCGGGAGTCGGTGAGCAGTACGTC. This encodes CASNFLAGVGEQYV. This sequence joins TRBV28 and TRBJ2-7; 10 bases fit TRBD2. Germline trimming cut 7 bases from V and 7 bases from J; bases unmatched to any gene: 10. The length of the CDR3 is 14 residues. Germline V CDR1 and CDR2: MDHEN, SYDVKM.

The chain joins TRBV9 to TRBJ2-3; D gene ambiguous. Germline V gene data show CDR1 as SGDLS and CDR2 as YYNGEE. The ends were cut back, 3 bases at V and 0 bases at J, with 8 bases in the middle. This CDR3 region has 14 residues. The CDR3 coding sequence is TGTGCCAGCAGCGCCGAAACTAGCACAGATACGCAGTATTTT. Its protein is CASSAETSTDTQYF.

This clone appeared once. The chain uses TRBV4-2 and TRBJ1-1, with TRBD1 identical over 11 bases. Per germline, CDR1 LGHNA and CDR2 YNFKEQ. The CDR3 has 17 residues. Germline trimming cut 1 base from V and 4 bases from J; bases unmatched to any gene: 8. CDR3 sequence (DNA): TGTGCCAGCAGCCAAGGGCCCCGCGGGACAGGGGGCACTGAAGCTTTCTTT. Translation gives CASSQGPRGTGGTEAFF.

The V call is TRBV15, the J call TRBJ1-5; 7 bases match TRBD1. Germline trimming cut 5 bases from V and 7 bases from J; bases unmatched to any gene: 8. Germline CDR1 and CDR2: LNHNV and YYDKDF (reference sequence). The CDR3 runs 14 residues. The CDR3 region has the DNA TGTGCCACCAGCCAAGATCAGGGGGGCCAGCCCCAGCATTTT. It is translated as CATSQDQGGQPQHF.

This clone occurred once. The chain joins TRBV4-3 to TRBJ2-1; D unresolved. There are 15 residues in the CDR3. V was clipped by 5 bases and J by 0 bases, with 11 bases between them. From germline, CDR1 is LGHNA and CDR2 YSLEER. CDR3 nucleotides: TGCGCCAGCAGCAAGACACAGATCTCCTACAATGAGCAGTTCTTC. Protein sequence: CASSKTQISYNEQFF.

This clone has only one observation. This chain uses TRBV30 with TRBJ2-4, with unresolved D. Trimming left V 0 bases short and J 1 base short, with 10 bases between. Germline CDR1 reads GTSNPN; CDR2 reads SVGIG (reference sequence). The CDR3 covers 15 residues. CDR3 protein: CAWSVRVSAKNIQYF. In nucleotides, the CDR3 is TGTGCCTGGAGTGTAAGGGTTTCGGCCAAAAACATTCAGTACTTC.

The CDR3 protein is CASRRGGEGNTEAFF. The CDR3 coding sequence is TGTGCCAGCAGAAGAGGGGGCGAAGGAAACACTGAAGCTTTCTTT. The chain has TRBV2 and TRBJ1-1, with 7 bases that match TRBD1. The ends lost 6 bases at V and 2 bases at J; junction bases unmatched: 9. The CDR3 is made up of 15 amino acids. The germline V gene has CDR1 SNHLY and CDR2 FYNNEI.

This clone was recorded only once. The CDR3: CASSERGQNTEAFF. Here the CDR3 DNA reads TGTGCCAGCAGTGAGAGGGGACAGAACACTGAAGCTTTCTTT. The J gene is TRBJ1-1, the V gene TRBV2, with D perhaps matching TRBD1 (6 bases). This CDR3 comprises 14 residues. V lost 3 bases and J lost 1, with 9 bases in between. CDR1 and CDR2 (germline): SNHLY, FYNNEI.

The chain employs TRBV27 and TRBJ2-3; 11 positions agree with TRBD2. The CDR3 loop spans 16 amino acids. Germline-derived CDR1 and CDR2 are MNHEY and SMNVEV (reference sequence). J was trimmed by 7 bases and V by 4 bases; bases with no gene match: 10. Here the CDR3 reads CASSSRLAGTTYTQYF. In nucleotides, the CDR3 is TGTGCCAGCAGTTCAAGACTAGCGGGAACCACTTATACGCAGTATTTT.

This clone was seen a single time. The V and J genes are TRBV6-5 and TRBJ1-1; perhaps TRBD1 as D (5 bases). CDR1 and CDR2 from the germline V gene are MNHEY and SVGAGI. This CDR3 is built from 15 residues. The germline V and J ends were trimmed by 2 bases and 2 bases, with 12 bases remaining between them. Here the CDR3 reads CASSYGPQGNTEAFF. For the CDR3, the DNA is TGTGCCAGCAGTTACGGGCCTCAGGGCAACACTGAAGCTTTCTTT.

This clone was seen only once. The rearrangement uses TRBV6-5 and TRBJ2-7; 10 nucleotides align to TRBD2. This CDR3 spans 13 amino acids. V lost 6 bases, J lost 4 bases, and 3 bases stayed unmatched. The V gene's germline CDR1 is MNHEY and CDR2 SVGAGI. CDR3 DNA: TGTGCCAGCAGACAACTAGCGGGGTACGAGCAGTACTTC. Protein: CASRQLAGYEQYF.

The CDR3 reads CASSQAPADTQYF. In DNA form, the CDR3 reads TGCGCCAGCAGCCAAGCCCCCGCAGATACGCAGTATTTT. This chain joins TRBV4-3 and TRBJ2-3; D is undetermined. Trimming left V 1 base short and J 4 bases short, with 6 bases between. The CDR3 is made up of 13 amino acids. Germline CDR1 is LGHNA and CDR2 is YSLEER.

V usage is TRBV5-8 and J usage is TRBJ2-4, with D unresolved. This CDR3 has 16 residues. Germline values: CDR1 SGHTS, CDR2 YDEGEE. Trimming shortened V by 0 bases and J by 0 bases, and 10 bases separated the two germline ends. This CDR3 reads CASSLGQILAKNIQYF. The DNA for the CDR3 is TGTGCCAGCAGCTTGGGTCAGATCCTAGCCAAAAACATTCAGTACTTC. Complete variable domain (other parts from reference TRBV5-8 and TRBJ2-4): EAGVTQSPTHLIKTRGQQATLRCSPISGHTSVYWYQQALGLGLQFLLWYDEGEERNRGNFPPRFSGRQFPNYSSELNVNALELEDSALYLCASSLGQILAKNIQYFGAGTRLSVL.

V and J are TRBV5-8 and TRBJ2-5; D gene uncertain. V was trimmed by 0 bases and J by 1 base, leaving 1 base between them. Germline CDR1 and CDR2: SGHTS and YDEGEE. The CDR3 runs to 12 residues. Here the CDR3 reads CASSLVQETQYF. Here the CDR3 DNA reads TGTGCCAGCAGCTTGGTCCAAGAGACCCAGTACTTC.

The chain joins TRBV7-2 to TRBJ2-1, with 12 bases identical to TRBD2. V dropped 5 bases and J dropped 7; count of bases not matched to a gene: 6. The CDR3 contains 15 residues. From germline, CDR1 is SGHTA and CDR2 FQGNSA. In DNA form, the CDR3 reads TGTGCCAGCAGCAAACTAGCGGGAGGTCGGAATGAGCAGTTCTTC. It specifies CASSKLAGGRNEQFF. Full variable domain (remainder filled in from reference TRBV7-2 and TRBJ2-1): GAGVSQSPSNKVTEKGKDVELRCDPISGHTALYWYRQSLGQGLEFLIYFQGNSAPDKSGLPSDRFSAERTGGSVSTLTIQRTQQEDSAVYLCASSKLAGGRNEQFFGPGTRLTVL.

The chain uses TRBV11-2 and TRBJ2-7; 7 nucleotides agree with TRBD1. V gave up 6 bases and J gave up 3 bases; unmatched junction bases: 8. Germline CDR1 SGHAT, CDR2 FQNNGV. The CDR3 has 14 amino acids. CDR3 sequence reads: CASSLQTGIYEQYF. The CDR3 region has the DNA TGTGCCAGCAGTCTCCAGACAGGGATCTACGAGCAGTACTTC.

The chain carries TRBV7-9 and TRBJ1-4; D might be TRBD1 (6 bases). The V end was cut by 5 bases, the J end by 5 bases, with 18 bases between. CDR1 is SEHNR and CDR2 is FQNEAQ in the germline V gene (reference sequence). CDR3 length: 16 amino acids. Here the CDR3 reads CASSPGVAGRNEKLFF. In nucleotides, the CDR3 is TGTGCCAGCAGCCCAGGGGTGGCCGGGAGAAATGAAAAACTGTTTTTT.

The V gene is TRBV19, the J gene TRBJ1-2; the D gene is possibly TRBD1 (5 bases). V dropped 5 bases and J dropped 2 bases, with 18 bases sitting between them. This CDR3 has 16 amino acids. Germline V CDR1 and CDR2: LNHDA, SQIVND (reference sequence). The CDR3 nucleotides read TGTGCCAGTAGTGTCTTTGGGGCAAATTACAACTATGGCTACACCTTC. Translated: CASSVFGANYNYGYTF.

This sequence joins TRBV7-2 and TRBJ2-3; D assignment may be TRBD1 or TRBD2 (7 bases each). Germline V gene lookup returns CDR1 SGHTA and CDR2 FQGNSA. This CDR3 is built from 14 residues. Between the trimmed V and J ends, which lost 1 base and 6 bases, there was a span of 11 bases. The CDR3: CASSLGGGGDTQYF. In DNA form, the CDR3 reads TGTGCCAGCAGCTTAGGGGGAGGGGGCGATACGCAGTATTTT.

The CDR3 nucleotides read TGTGCCAACGGCGGCGCGGAGTACAATGAGCAGTTCTTC. As protein: CANGGAEYNEQFF. The chain combines TRBV10-3 with TRBJ2-1, with D hard to call. The V end was cut by 10 bases, the J end by 4 bases, with 14 bases between. Germline V gives CDR1 ENHRY, CDR2 SYGVKD. The CDR3 spans 13 residues.

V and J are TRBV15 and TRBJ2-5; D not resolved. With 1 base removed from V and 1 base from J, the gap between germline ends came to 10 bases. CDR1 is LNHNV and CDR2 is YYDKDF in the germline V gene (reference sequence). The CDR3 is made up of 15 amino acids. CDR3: CATSRGRQVQETQYF. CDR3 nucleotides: TGTGCCACCAGCAGAGGAAGGCAGGTCCAAGAGACCCAGTACTTC. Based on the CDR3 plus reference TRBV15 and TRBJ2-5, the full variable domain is DAMVIQNPRYQVTQFGKPVTLSCSQTLNHNVMYWYQQKSSQAPKLLFHYYDKDFNNEADTPDNFQSRRPNTSFCFLDIRSPGLGDTAMYLCATSRGRQVQETQYFGPGTRLLVL.

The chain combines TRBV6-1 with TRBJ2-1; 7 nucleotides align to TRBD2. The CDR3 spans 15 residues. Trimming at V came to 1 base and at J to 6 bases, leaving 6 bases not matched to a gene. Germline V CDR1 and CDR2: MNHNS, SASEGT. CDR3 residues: CASSEGLAAFNEQFF. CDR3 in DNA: TGTGCCAGCAGTGAAGGGCTAGCGGCCTTCAATGAGCAGTTCTTC.

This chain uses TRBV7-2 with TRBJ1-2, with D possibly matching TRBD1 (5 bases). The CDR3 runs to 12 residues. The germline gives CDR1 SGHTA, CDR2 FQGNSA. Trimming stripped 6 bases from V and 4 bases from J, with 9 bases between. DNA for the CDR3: TGTGCCAGCAGTTGGGGGGTCTATGGCTACACCTTC. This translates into CASSWGVYGYTF.

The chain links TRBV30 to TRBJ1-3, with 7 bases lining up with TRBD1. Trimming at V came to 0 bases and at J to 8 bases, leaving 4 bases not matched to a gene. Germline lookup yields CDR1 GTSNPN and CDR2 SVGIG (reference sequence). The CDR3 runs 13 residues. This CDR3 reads CAWSVNQGDTIYF. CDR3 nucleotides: TGTGCCTGGAGTGTTAACCAGGGGGACACCATATATTTT.

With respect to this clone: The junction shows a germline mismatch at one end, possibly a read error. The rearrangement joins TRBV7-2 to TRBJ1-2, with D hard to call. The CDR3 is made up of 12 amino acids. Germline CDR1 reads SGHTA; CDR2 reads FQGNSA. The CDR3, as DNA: TGTGCCAGCAGCGTAGCTAACTATGGCTACACCTTC. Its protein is CASSVANYGYTF.

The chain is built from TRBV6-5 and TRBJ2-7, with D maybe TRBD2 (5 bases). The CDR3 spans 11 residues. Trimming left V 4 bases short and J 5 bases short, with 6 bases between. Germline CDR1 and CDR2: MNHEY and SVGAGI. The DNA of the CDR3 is TGTGCCAGCAGTTTGGGAGACGAGCAGTACGTC. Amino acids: CASSLGDEQYV.